The 13 T cell receptor beta chains below all came from one sample that was sequenced in a study of CD8+CD57+ T cells in acquired aplastic anemia. The template for TCR beta VDJ and CDR3 sequence profiling was genomic DNA. MiXCR was run by TCRdb on the reads, yielding one entry per CDR3 protein. Counted here are roughly 300,000 distinct CDR3 sequences, around 60% occurring once; the ten biggest clones make up less than 9.5%. Sequenced sample: sorted CD4+, CD8+, or CD8+CD57+ T cells (not recorded which) from PBMCs. The receptors were gathered from a human donor with severe aplastic anemia or a healthy control (not recorded which).

The rearrangement joins TRBV19 to TRBJ1-6, with D unclear. This CDR3 spans 13 amino acids. The V and J ends lost 9 bases and 9 bases respectively, with 15 bases between them. Germline CDR1 is LNHDA and CDR2 is SQIVND (reference sequence). The CDR3 region is CASSPRFGSPLHF. The CDR3 DNA follows: TGTGCCAGCAGTCCACGATTTGGTTCACCCCTCCACTTT.

The CDR3 nucleotides are TGTGCTAGTGGCCAGGGTGGTTACTTCGAGCAGTACTTC. Its protein product is CASGQGGYFEQYF. This chain links TRBV12-5 with TRBJ2-7; D is possibly TRBD1 (5 bases). V lost 6 bases and J lost 6, with 15 bases in between. This CDR3 spans 13 amino acids. Germline values: CDR1 LGHNT, CDR2 FRNRAP. The full variable domain, its missing parts supplied by reference TRBV12-5 and TRBJ2-7, is DARVTQTPRHKVTEMGQEVTMRCQPILGHNTVFWYRQTMMQGLELLAYFRNRAPLDDSGMPKDRFSAEMPDATLATLKIQPSEPRDSAVYFCASGQGGYFEQYFGPGTRLTVT.

This clonotype was observed a few times. V and J are TRBV19 and TRBJ2-3, with 9 nucleotides matching TRBD1. The CDR3 totals 14 residues. The J segment lost 4 bases and the V segment lost 10 bases, leaving 9 bases of the junction unmatched. Per the germline V gene, CDR1 is LNHDA and CDR2 is SQIVND (reference sequence). The CDR3 spells CATTYRGRSDTQYF. In DNA, the CDR3 is TGTGCCACTACTTACAGGGGGCGATCAGATACGCAGTATTTT. The full variable domain, with the rest looked up from reference TRBV19 and TRBJ2-3, is DGGITQSPKYLFRKEGQNVTLSCEQNLNHDAMYWYRQDPGQGLRLIYYSQIVNDFQKGDIAEGYSVSREKKESFPLTVTSAQKNPTAFYLCATTYRGRSDTQYFGPGTRLTVL.

The chain combines TRBV19 with TRBJ1-1; D gene uncertain. Trimming took 3 bases from V and 1 from J, leaving 9 bases between them. The CDR3 runs 14 residues. The germline V gene has CDR1 LNHDA and CDR2 SQIVND (reference sequence). The CDR3 is CASSMVQRNTEAFF. The CDR3, as DNA: TGTGCCAGTAGTATGGTTCAGAGGAACACTGAAGCTTTCTTT.

With regard to this clonotype: A read error may explain this, as a much larger clone is one base away. The V and J genes are TRBV6-5 and TRBJ1-2, with TRBD1 matching 9 bases. The CDR3 runs to 18 residues. CDR1 and CDR2 from the germline V gene are MNHEY and SVGAGI. V lost 0 bases and J lost 8; bases outside the gene matches: 16. CDR3 sequence (DNA): TGTGCCAGCAGTTACTCGGTGGAGTCCCGGACAGGGGTTCGGGGCTACACCTTC. Amino acids: CASSYSVESRTGVRGYTF.

In this sample, this clonotype turned up a few times. It may be a read error: a sequence one base away is much more abundant. CDR3 region: CSARDKLRSTIYF. The CDR3 region has the DNA TGCAGTGCTAGAGATAAGCTGCGGAGCACCATATATTTT. The J gene is TRBJ1-3, the V gene TRBV20-1, with D uncertain. CDR3 length: 13 amino acids. The germline V gene has CDR1 DFQATT and CDR2 SNEGSKA (reference sequence). The V gene lost 0 bases and the J gene lost 9 bases, with 12 bases spanning the gap.

The chain has TRBV2 and TRBJ1-5; weak D call: TRBD1 (5 bases). CDR1 is SNHLY and CDR2 is FYNNEI in the germline V gene. CDR3 length: 15 amino acids. The V and J ends lost 6 bases and 5 bases respectively, with 17 bases between them. Written as DNA, the CDR3 is TGTGCCAGCAGCTATTCGTCCGGGGGTTATCAGCCCCAGCATTTT. This sequence encodes CASSYSSGGYQPQHF. The entire variable domain, with the rest obtained from reference TRBV2 and TRBJ1-5, is as follows: EPEVTQTPSHQVTQMGQEVILRCVPISNHLYFYWYRQILGQKVEFLVSFYNNEISEKSEIFDDQFSVERPDGSNFTLKIRSTKLEDSAMYFCASSYSSGGYQPQHFGDGTRLSIL.

The chain is built from TRBV29-1 and TRBJ1-1, with D perhaps matching TRBD1 (5 bases). V was cut by 6 bases and J by 5 bases, with 13 bases left in between. Germline CDR1 reads SQVTM; CDR2 reads ANQGSEA. The CDR3 is 12 residues long. The CDR3 sequence: CSVHFRGTEAFF. The CDR3 DNA follows: TGCAGCGTCCACTTTAGGGGTACTGAAGCTTTCTTT.

Details on this clonotype: Because the CDR3 is missing its conserved closing phenylalanine or tryptophan, this is likely a read error. The limits of the CDR3 on the DNA are not certain, so only TCRdb's listed CDR3 is given. V usage is TRBV20-1 and J usage is TRBJ2-4; the table's D call of TRBD2 was not tested on the DNA. The CDR3 contains 11 residues when both ends are counted. The germline CDR1 and CDR2 sequences are DFQATT and SNEGSKA (reference sequence). CDR3 amino acids: CSASRGTSGVG.

V is TRBV29-1 and J is TRBJ2-1; 10 bases are a match to TRBD2. This CDR3 comprises 13 residues. Germline loops: CDR1 SQVTM, CDR2 ANQGSEA. The J segment lost 7 bases and the V segment lost 4 bases, leaving 4 bases of the junction unmatched. The CDR3 protein is CSVVGLAENEQFF. The CDR3 DNA follows: TGCAGCGTTGTAGGACTAGCGGAAAATGAGCAGTTCTTC.

J is TRBJ2-7 and V is TRBV20-1; 7 positions agree with TRBD2. This CDR3 region has 13 residues. Unmatched junction bases numbered 5, after V lost 6 bases and J lost 0 bases. Germline CDR1 and CDR2: DFQATT and SNEGSKA (reference sequence). CDR3 sequence: CSAPSGYSYEQYF. The CDR3 DNA reads as TGCAGTGCCCCTAGCGGTTACTCCTACGAGCAGTACTTC.

The chain recombines TRBV7-9 with TRBJ2-7; D is unresolved. V shed 4 bases and J shed 1 base, with 11 bases lying between them. There are 14 residues in the CDR3. Looked up from germline, CDR1 is SEHNR and CDR2 is FQNEAQ (reference sequence). CDR3 nucleotide sequence: TGTGCCAGCAGCTCACCGTCCCTTTCCTACGAGCAGTACTTC. It encodes CASSSPSLSYEQYF.

A note on this clonotype: A read error may be the cause here, since a much bigger clone is one base away. The chain couples TRBV7-3 to TRBJ2-3; TRBD1 might be the D (6 bases). This CDR3 region has 14 residues. CDR1 and CDR2 (germline): SGHTA, FQGTGA. The DNA of the CDR3 is TGTGCCAGCGGCTTAACAGGGTCCACAGATACGCAGTATTTT. Its translation: CASGLTGSTDTQYF.